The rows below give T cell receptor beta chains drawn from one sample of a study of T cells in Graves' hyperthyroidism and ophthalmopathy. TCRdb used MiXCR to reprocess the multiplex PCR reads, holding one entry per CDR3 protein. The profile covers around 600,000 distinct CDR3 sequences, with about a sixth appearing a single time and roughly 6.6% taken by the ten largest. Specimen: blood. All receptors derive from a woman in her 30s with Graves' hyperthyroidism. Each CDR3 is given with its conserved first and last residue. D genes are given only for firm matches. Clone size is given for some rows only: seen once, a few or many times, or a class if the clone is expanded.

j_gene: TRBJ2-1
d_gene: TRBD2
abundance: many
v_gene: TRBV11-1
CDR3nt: TGTGCCAGCCACCACGAAGCGGGGGGAGGGAATGAGCAGTTCTTC
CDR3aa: CASHHEAGGGNEQFF

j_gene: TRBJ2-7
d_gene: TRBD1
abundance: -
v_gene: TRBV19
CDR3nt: TGTGCCAGTAGTACAAACCGGGACAGGGCCTACGAGCAGTACTTC
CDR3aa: CASSTNRDRAYEQYF

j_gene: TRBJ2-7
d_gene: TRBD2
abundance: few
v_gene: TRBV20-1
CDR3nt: TGCAGTGCTAGAGATTTAGTAGCGGGAGATCCGGAGCAGTACTTC
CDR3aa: CSARDLVAGDPEQYF

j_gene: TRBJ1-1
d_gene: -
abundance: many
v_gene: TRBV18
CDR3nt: TGTGCCAGCTCACCTCCGAACAGAGACACTGAAGCTTTCTTT
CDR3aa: CASSPPNRDTEAFF

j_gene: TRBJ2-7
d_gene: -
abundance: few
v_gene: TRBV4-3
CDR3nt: TGCGCCAGCAGTCACGGTGACTACGAGCAGTACTTC
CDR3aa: CASSHGDYEQYF

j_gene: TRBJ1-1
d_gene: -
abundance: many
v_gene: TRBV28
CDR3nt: TGTGCCAGCAGTCCCCTCGTACGCATGAACACTGAAGCTTTCTTT
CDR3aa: CASSPLVRMNTEAFF

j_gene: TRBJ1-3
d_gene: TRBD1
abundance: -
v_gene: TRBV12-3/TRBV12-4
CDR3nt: TGTGCCAGCAGTTTGGACAGGGGTGGTGGAAACACCATATATTTT
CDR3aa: CASSLDRGGGNTIYF

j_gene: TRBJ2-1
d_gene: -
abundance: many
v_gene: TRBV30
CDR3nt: TGTGCCTGGAGTGCAAACGACTTGTCCCATGAGCAGTTCTTC
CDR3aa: CAWSANDLSHEQFF

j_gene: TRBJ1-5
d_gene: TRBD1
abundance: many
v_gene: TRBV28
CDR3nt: TGTGCCAGCAGTTCCCTTGGACAGGGTGGCAATCAGCCCCAGCATTTT
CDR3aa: CASSSLGQGGNQPQHF

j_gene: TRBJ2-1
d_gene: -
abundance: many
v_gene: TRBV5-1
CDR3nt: TGCGCCAGCAGTCTTGGGACCTCCGACAGACAGCAGTTCTTC
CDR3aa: CASSLGTSDRQQFF

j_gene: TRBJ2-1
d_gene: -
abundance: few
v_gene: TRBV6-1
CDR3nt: TGTGCCAGCAGTGATCCGATGAATTCAGAGCAGTTCTTC
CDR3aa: CASSDPMNSEQFF

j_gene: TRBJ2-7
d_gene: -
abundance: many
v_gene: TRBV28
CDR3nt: TGTGCCAGCAGTTGGACAGTCACCTACGAGCAGTACTTC
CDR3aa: CASSWTVTYEQYF

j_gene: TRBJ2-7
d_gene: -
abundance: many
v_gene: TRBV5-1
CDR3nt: TGCGCCAGCAGCTTGGACAGGGCGAGCGAGCAGTACTTC
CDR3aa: CASSLDRASEQYF

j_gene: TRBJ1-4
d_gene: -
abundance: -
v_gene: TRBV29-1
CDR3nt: TGCAGCGTTCAGCCGACTAGGGGTGAAAAACTGTTTTTT
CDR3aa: CSVQPTRGEKLFF

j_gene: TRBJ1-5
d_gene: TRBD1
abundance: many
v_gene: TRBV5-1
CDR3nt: TGCGCCAGCAGCCAAACGACAGGGGGCAATCAGCCCCAGCATTTT
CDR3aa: CASSQTTGGNQPQHF

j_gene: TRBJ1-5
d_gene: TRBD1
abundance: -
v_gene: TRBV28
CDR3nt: TGTGCCAGCAGTCTCGACAGGGGGGTTTTGAGCAATCAGCCCCAGCATTTT
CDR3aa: CASSLDRGVLSNQPQHF

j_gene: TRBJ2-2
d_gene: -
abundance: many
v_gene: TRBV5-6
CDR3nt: TGTGCCAGCAGCTTGGCGCCCGCCGGGGAGCTGTTTTTT
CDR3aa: CASSLAPAGELFF

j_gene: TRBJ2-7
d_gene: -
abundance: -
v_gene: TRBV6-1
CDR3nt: TGTGCCAGCAGGCCACGGGAGCGATCCTACGAGCAGTACTTC
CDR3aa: CASRPRERSYEQYF

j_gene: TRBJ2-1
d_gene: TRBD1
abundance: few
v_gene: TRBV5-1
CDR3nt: TGCGCCAGCAGCCGGGACAGGGGAGGCGATGAGCAGTTCTTC
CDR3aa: CASSRDRGGDEQFF

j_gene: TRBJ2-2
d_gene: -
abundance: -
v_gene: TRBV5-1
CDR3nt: TGCGCCAGCAGCTTGTTAATCGACAGGCTGAACACCGGGGAGCTGTTTTTT
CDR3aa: CASSLLIDRLNTGELFF

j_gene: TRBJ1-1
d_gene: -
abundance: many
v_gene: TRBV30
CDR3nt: TGTGCCTCTAAGAAGGTAGTCCCTGAAGCTTTCTTT
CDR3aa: CASKKVVPEAFF

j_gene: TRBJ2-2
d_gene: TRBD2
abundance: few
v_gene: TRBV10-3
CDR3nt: TGTGCCATCACCGATAGGACTAGCGGGAGGGGGAACACCGGGGAGCTGTTTTTT
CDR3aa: CAITDRTSGRGNTGELFF

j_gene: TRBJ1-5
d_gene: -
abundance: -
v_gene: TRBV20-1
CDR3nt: TGCAGTGCTAGAAAAGGGTTCGAGGGACAGCCCCAGCATTTT
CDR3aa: CSARKGFEGQPQHF

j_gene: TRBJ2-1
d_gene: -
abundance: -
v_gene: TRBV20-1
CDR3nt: TGCAGTGCCCTGGCAGGGAATGAGCAGTTCTTC
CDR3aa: CSALAGNEQFF

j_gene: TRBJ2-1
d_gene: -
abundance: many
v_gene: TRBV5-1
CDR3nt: TGCGCCAGCAGCTTGACGGGAGACAGGAATGAGCAGTTCTTC
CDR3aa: CASSLTGDRNEQFF

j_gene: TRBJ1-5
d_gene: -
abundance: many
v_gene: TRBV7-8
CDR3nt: TGTGCCAGCAGCTTATCTGATCTCAATCAGCCCCAGCATTTT
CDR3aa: CASSLSDLNQPQHF

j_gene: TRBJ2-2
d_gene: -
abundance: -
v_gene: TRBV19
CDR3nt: TGTGCCAGTAGTATCAAGTTGAACACCGGGGAGCTGTTTTTT
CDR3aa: CASSIKLNTGELFF

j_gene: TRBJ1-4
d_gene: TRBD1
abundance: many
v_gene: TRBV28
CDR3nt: TGTGCCAGCACCTCTTTCAGGGACAGGCCTGAAAAACTGTTTTTT
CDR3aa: CASTSFRDRPEKLFF

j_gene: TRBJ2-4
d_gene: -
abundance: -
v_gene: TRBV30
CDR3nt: TGTGCCGGGTATCAAGGGTCCATTCAGTACTTC
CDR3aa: CAGYQGSIQYF

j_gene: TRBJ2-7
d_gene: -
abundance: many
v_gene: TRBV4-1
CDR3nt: TGCGCCAGCAGCCAAGGACCTTCCTCCTACGAGCAGTACTTC
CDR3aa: CASSQGPSSYEQYF

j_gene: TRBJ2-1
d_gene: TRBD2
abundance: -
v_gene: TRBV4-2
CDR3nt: TGTGCCAGCAGCCAAGATTATACGGCGGGAGGGCCCTACAATGAGCAGTTCTTC
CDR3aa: CASSQDYTAGGPYNEQFF